These 12 T cell receptor beta chains were all obtained from the same sample, sequenced in a study of T cell repertoires in cytomegalovirus infection (dated by TCRdb to 2018 to 2020). These receptors are not linked to any known antigen. In the paper's terms, the treatment or condition label means: in vitro stimulation with specific CMV peptide epitopes to enrich CMV-specific T cells. Reads for this sample came from an Illumina HiSeq 1500. In-frame beta chains were kept once TCRdb had trimmed the public reads at Q25 with fastp and called clones with MiXCR. Here each entry gathers all rows of one CDR3 protein and keeps the most common genes and DNA. This sample comprises about a million distinct CDR3 sequences, more than 25% of them detected only once. The ten largest clones add up to 11% to 15% of the sample. This sample comprised cultured CD8+ T cells from PBMCs, obtained from culture after CMV antigen stimulation. These receptors were taken from a human donor in good health (CMV status not recorded). Some clones in this sample may be carry-over from other donors' samples.

The V gene is TRBV7-9, the J gene TRBJ2-3; D possibly corresponds to TRBD1 (6 bases). This CDR3 has 15 residues. V lost 5 bases, J lost 5 bases, and 17 bases lay in between. From germline, CDR1 is SEHNR and CDR2 FQNEAQ (reference sequence). The CDR3 bases are TGTGCCAGCAGCCCGGGACACTCGTATGGAGATACGCAGTATTTT. Amino acid sequence: CASSPGHSYGDTQYF. Complete variable domain (other parts from reference TRBV7-9 and TRBJ2-3): DTGVSQNPRHKITKRGQNVTFRCDPISEHNRLYWYRQTLGQGPEFLTYFQNEAQLEKSRLLSDRFSAERPKGSFSTLEIQRTEQGDSAMYLCASSPGHSYGDTQYFGPGTRLTVL.

This clonotype has just a few counts. The chain is built from TRBV11-3 and TRBJ1-6, with 7 bases fitting TRBD1. The CDR3 has 15 amino acids. V shed 5 bases, J shed 6 bases, and the junction held 7 bases outside the gene matches. CDR1 and CDR2 from the germline V gene are SGHNT and YENEEA. CDR3 in amino acids: CASSRRGQLNSPLHF. The CDR3 coding sequence is TGTGCCAGCAGCAGAAGGGGACAGCTTAATTCACCCCTCCACTTT.

CDR3 coding DNA: TGTGCCAGCAGTTACTCGGGGACAGGGTATGGTCATGGCTACACCTTC. Amino acid sequence: CASSYSGTGYGHGYTF. This chain uses TRBV6-5 with TRBJ1-2; 9 bases fit TRBD1. This CDR3 is built from 16 residues. CDR1 is MNHEY and CDR2 is SVGAGI in the germline V gene. V lost 0 bases and J lost 6; bases outside the gene matches: 8.

The chain is built from TRBV12-3 or TRBV12-4 and TRBJ2-7, with TRBD2 matching over 13 bases. V gave up 6 bases and J gave up 5 bases; unmatched junction bases: 4. There are 14 residues in the CDR3. The CDR3 DNA reads as TGTGCCAGCAGAACTAGCGGGGGGGGGAACGAGCAGTACTTC. Amino acids: CASRTSGGGNEQYF.

This chain uses TRBV3-1 with TRBJ2-2; a weak D match, TRBD2 (6 bases). The CDR3 sequence is 15 residues long. The germline V gene has CDR1 LGHDT and CDR2 YNNKEL (reference sequence). Deletions cut 3 bases from V and 5 bases from J, with 13 bases between. The CDR3 nucleotides read TGTGCCAGCAGCCAGGGCAGCCGGGGGACCGGGGAGCTGTTTTTT. Translation: CASSQGSRGTGELFF.

This clonotype was seen at least ten times. The chain combines TRBV7-2 with TRBJ2-1; TRBD2 agrees at 12 bases. The junction had 10 bases not matched to a gene; V was cut back by 6 bases and J by 7 bases. Germline V lookup: CDR1 SGHTA, CDR2 FQGNSA. There are 16 residues in the CDR3. CDR3 DNA sequence: TGTGCCAGCAGTTATTCTAGCGGGGGGGCCGGGAATGAGCAGTTCTTC. It translates to CASSYSSGGAGNEQFF.

This clonotype was seen many times. The chain employs TRBV7-2 and TRBJ2-7; D is unclear. V gave up 1 base and J gave up 2 bases, with 3 bases separating them. Germline loops: CDR1 SGHTA, CDR2 FQGNSA. CDR3 length equals 12 residues. The CDR3 bases are TGTGCCAGCAGCTTAGGAACCTACGAGCAGTACGTC. This encodes CASSLGTYEQYV.

The rearrangement joins TRBV9 to TRBJ2-1; D is unresolved. Trimming pared 2 bases from V and 0 bases from J, leaving 9 bases between. This CDR3 comprises 15 residues. Looked up from germline, CDR1 is SGDLS and CDR2 is YYNGEE. CDR3 sequence (DNA): TGTGCCAGCAGCGTTTCCGAGAACTCCTACAATGAGCAGTTCTTC. Amino acid sequence: CASSVSENSYNEQFF.

The rearrangement joins TRBV6-5 to TRBJ2-3, with 7 positions matching TRBD1. Germline CDR1 and CDR2: MNHEY and SVGAGI. J was trimmed by 2 bases and V by 4 bases; bases with no gene match: 12. This CDR3 has 17 amino acids. The CDR3: CASSSLLQTGNTDTQYF. CDR3 nucleotide sequence: TGTGCCAGCAGTTCTTTGCTACAGACAGGGAACACAGATACGCAGTATTTT.

The V and J genes are TRBV6-1 and TRBJ1-2; tentative D call: TRBD1 (6 bases). The CDR3 spans 13 residues. Deletions cut 8 bases from V and 3 bases from J, with 13 bases between. CDR1 MNHNS and CDR2 SASEGT come from the germline V gene. The CDR3 sequence: CASAAGAHYGYTF. CDR3 bases: TGTGCCAGCGCGGCGGGGGCGCACTATGGCTACACCTTC.

The sample holds many counts of this clonotype. The V call is TRBV27, the J call TRBJ1-1; D is unresolved. Germline loops: CDR1 MNHEY, CDR2 SMNVEV (reference sequence). V dropped 4 bases and J dropped 1 base, with 7 bases sitting between them. There are 13 residues in the CDR3. The CDR3 protein is CASSYNKNTEAFF. The CDR3 nucleotides read TGTGCCAGCAGTTATAATAAGAACACTGAAGCTTTCTTT.

This clonotype was seen repeatedly, ten times or more. The rearrangement joins TRBV7-2 to TRBJ2-1; a weak D match, TRBD2 (6 bases). The V end lost 4 bases, the J end lost 5 bases, and 12 bases lay between the germline ends. The CDR3 loop spans 14 amino acids. The germline gives CDR1 SGHTA, CDR2 FQGNSA. The CDR3 reads CASSSLREDNEQFF. As DNA, the CDR3 is TGTGCCAGCAGCTCCCTGAGGGAGGACAATGAGCAGTTCTTC.